This T cell receptor beta chain was profiled in a study of T-cell memory formation after mild COVID-19. Study-wide points: Clones that contracted clustered mainly in CM and EM if CD4+ and in EMRA if CD8+.

Using its own MiXCR run on the 5' RACE reads, TCRdb lists one record per CDR3 protein. The sample includes 350,000 to 500,000 distinct CDR3 sequences, 20% to 30% of them seen just once. The CDR3 contains 11 residues. Trimming pared 5 bases from V and 5 bases from J, leaving 6 bases between. This clonotype was picked up many times. Its antigen is undetermined. This sequence joins TRBV12-3 or TRBV12-4 and TRBJ1-1; D is unresolved. The sample consisted of PBMCs or a T cell subset sorted from them (not recorded which). The source is an adult woman who had mild COVID-19 (a few samples of this study predate the infection). Cell type and time point are not known. CDR3 sequence reads: CASSGVTEAFF. CDR3 DNA: TGTGCCAGCAGTGGGGTAACTGAAGCTTTCTTT.